Below are 17 T cell receptor beta chains sequenced from a single sample in a study of neoadjuvant anti-PD-1 for oral cavity cancer. Here immunoSEQ multiplex PCR was the method, and the copy in TCRdb shows in-frame clones only, minus some. The data show around 21,000 clones, around 45% seen once. The time point here: after neoadjuvant nivolumab, at surgical resection. The starting material was tumor tissue, obtained after nivolumab (anti-PD-1) treatment. The receptors shown here come from a person aged 40 to 85 with oral cavity squamous cell carcinoma.

This rearrangement joins TRBV20-1 to TRBJ1-2; D gene unclear. Germline CDR1 is DFQATT and CDR2 is SNEGSKA (reference sequence). The V end lost 0 bases, the J end lost 7 bases, and 6 bases lay between the germline ends. This CDR3 is 11 amino acids long. CDR3 protein: CSARDTGGYTF. CDR3 DNA: TGCAGTGCTAGAGATACGGGTGGCTACACCTTC.

By share of the sample, this clone is medium-sized. The chain recombines TRBV28 with TRBJ2-1; D might be TRBD1 (5 bases). CDR3 size: 14 residues. The V and J ends lost 6 bases and 6 bases respectively, with 15 bases between them. Germline CDR1 is MDHEN and CDR2 is SYDVKM. CDR3 nucleotide sequence: TGTGCCAGCAGAACAGGCTATGGTAGCAATGAGCAGTTCTTC. Translation gives CASRTGYGSNEQFF.

The chain employs TRBV6-5 and TRBJ2-1; D might be TRBD2 (6 bases). Germline V gene lookup returns CDR1 MNHEY and CDR2 SVGAGI. This CDR3 spans 15 amino acids. The V end lost 6 bases, the J end lost 4 bases, and 16 bases lay between the germline ends. In nucleotides, the CDR3 is TGTGCCAGCAGCCGCAGGCGGGACCTATACAATGAGCAGTTCTTC. This translates into CASSRRRDLYNEQFF.

V and J are TRBV7-9 and TRBJ2-5; 10 bases are a match to TRBD1. The CDR3 is 14 residues long. Losses at the gene ends were 4 bases for V and 4 bases for J; bases not matched to a gene: 3. CDR1 is SEHNR and CDR2 is FQNEAQ in the germline V gene (reference sequence). The CDR3 loop reads CASSSTGGVETQYF. CDR3 in DNA: TGTGCCAGCAGCTCGACAGGGGGCGTAGAGACCCAGTACTTC.

V is TRBV9 and J is TRBJ1-6; D gene unclear. CDR1 SGDLS and CDR2 YYNGEE come from the germline V gene. The CDR3 contains 15 residues. The V and J ends lost 4 bases and 8 bases respectively, with 16 bases between them. This chain's CDR3 is CASSPRGRMDSPLHF. CDR3 bases: TGTGCCAGCAGCCCCCGGGGTCGGATGGATTCACCCCTCCACTTT.

This clone was detected many times. The chain uses TRBV28 and TRBJ1-1; 7 bases are a match to TRBD1. There are 16 residues in the CDR3. Losses at the gene ends were 7 bases for V and 4 bases for J; bases not matched to a gene: 15. CDR1 is MDHEN and CDR2 is SYDVKM in the germline V gene. The CDR3 loop is CASTPSEGGWVTEAFF. CDR3 bases: TGTGCCAGCACACCATCAGAAGGGGGCTGGGTCACTGAAGCTTTCTTT.

The V gene is TRBV4-3, the J gene TRBJ2-3; TRBD1 aligns across 8 bases. The junction had 7 bases not matched to a gene; V was cut back by 0 bases and J by 5 bases. The germline gives CDR1 LGHNA, CDR2 YSLEER. There are 16 residues in the CDR3. This CDR3 reads CASSQEGRGRGDTQYF. The CDR3, as DNA: TGCGCCAGCAGCCAAGAGGGCAGGGGGCGAGGAGATACGCAGTATTTT.

The chain has TRBV6-5 and TRBJ1-5; D is unresolved. The V gene lost 5 bases and the J gene lost 3 bases, with 8 bases spanning the gap. This CDR3 is built from 13 residues. Germline V gives CDR1 MNHEY, CDR2 SVGAGI. The CDR3 region is CASSQDLNQPQHF. In DNA, the CDR3 is TGTGCCAGCAGTCAGGACCTCAATCAGCCCCAGCATTTT.

This clone was observed at least ten times. CDR3 DNA sequence: TGTGCCAGCAGCTTGGATAGGGCTAGCGGGGGTAAACCCACAGATACGCAGTATTTT. It yields the protein CASSLDRASGGKPTDTQYF. The rearrangement uses TRBV7-9 and TRBJ2-3, with 10 bases matching TRBD2. Germline CDR1 is SEHNR and CDR2 is FQNEAQ (reference sequence). CDR3 size: 19 residues. The ends lost 3 bases at V and 2 bases at J; junction bases unmatched: 14. Drawing the rest from reference TRBV7-9 and TRBJ2-3, the complete variable domain is DTGVSQNPRHKITKRGQNVTFRCDPISEHNRLYWYRQTLGQGPEFLTYFQNEAQLEKSRLLSDRFSAERPKGSFSTLEIQRTEQGDSAMYLCASSLDRASGGKPTDTQYFGPGTRLTVL.

This clone was recorded at least ten times. This rearrangement joins TRBV11-2 to TRBJ2-3; D may be TRBD1 (7 bases). The CDR3 runs 17 residues. Germline-derived CDR1 and CDR2 are SGHAT and FQNNGV. Deletions cut 2 bases from V and 1 base from J, with 16 bases between. This CDR3 reads CASSLSDRGTGTDTQYF. The CDR3 coding sequence is TGTGCCAGCAGCTTAAGCGACCGGGGGACAGGCACAGATACGCAGTATTTT.

The V call is TRBV6-1, the J call TRBJ1-6; D is possibly TRBD1 (6 bases). V dropped 3 bases and J dropped 9 bases, with 9 bases sitting between them. This CDR3 has 13 residues. Germline V gene data show CDR1 as MNHNS and CDR2 as SASEGT. This chain's CDR3 is CASSEGGVSPLHF. The DNA for the CDR3 is TGTGCCAGCAGTGAGGGGGGCGTTTCACCCCTCCACTTT.

This clone was seen more than once but under ten times. The CDR3: CASSSGTGIMNTEAFF. For the CDR3, the DNA is TGTGCCAGCAGCTCCGGCACAGGGATTATGAACACTGAAGCTTTCTTT. The genes are TRBV7-9 and TRBJ1-1; the D gene is possibly TRBD1 (6 bases). V gave up 4 bases and J gave up 0 bases, with 15 bases separating them. Per the germline V gene, CDR1 is SEHNR and CDR2 is FQNEAQ (reference sequence). The CDR3 spans 16 residues.

The V and J genes are TRBV7-2 and TRBJ1-2, with a possible D match to TRBD1 (6 bases). V lost 1 base to trimming and J lost 2 bases, with 14 bases between them. CDR1 SGHTA and CDR2 FQGNSA come from the germline V gene. The CDR3 contains 16 residues. CDR3 nucleotides: TGTGCCAGCAGCTTAGAGGTCAGGGGAAGAAACTATGGCTACACCTTC. This translates into CASSLEVRGRNYGYTF.

The rearrangement links TRBV18 to TRBJ1-2; TRBD1 is a possible D gene (5 bases). This CDR3 spans 16 amino acids. The germline V and J ends were trimmed by 3 bases and 4 bases, with 18 bases remaining between them. Per germline, CDR1 KGHSH and CDR2 LQKENI. The CDR3 reads CASSPGLGVTGYGYTF. As DNA, the CDR3 is TGTGCCAGCTCACCGGGCTTGGGGGTAACTGGCTATGGCTACACCTTC.

The chain links TRBV2 to TRBJ2-5; TRBD1 aligns across 7 bases. The V and J ends lost 8 bases and 4 bases, in that order; junction bases with no gene match: 10. The CDR3 is made up of 14 amino acids. CDR1 and CDR2 (germline): SNHLY, FYNNEI. CDR3 DNA: TGTGCCAGCGGGGAGACAGGGTCCGGAGAGACCCAGTACTTC. Translation gives CASGETGSGETQYF.

The chain recombines TRBV4-3 with TRBJ2-1; D perhaps matches TRBD2 (7 bases). From germline, CDR1 is LGHNA and CDR2 YSLEER. The CDR3 runs to 12 residues. Trimming stripped 1 base from V and 15 bases from J, with 13 bases between. CDR3 region: CASSQVGGRLFF. In nucleotides, the CDR3 is TGCGCCAGCAGCCAAGTGGGGGGGCGTCTGTTCTTC.

The gene calls are TRBV7-9 and TRBJ2-3; D is uncertain. With 1 base removed from V and 2 bases from J, the gap between germline ends came to 4 bases. The CDR3 loop spans 13 amino acids. Germline values: CDR1 SEHNR, CDR2 FQNEAQ (reference sequence). CDR3 in amino acids: CASSLDPTDTQYF. DNA for the CDR3: TGTGCCAGCAGCTTAGACCCCACAGATACGCAGTATTTT.